These 12 T cell receptor beta chains were sequenced from one sample in a study of beta chain features in type 1 diabetes. Every isolated RNA sample was fully reverse transcribed, so sequencing captured expressed TCRB transcripts. TCRdb's table, derived via immunoSEQ multiplex PCR, lists solely in-frame clones and lacks some. The table has 250,000 to 350,000 clones, around 10% seen once. The specimen sequenced was naive CD4+ T cells from blood. The origin of the receptors is a woman aged 25 to 39 in good health.

The chain uses TRBV5-5 and TRBJ2-1; D unclear. This CDR3 has 14 amino acids. Trimming removed 1 base at V and 7 bases at J, with 12 bases between. The germline gives CDR1 SGHKS, CDR2 YYEKEE (reference sequence). CDR3 in amino acids: CASSLRVDLNEQFF. For the CDR3, the DNA is TGTGCCAGCAGCTTGCGAGTAGATCTGAATGAGCAGTTCTTC.

This clone was counted between two and nine times. The CDR3 here is CASSLGDGTSGRVVGEQYF. In nucleotides, the CDR3 is TGTGCCAGCAGCTTAGGCGACGGGACTAGCGGGAGGGTGGTCGGCGAGCAGTACTTC. The chain joins TRBV7-2 to TRBJ2-7; 16 nucleotides match TRBD2. The CDR3 covers 19 residues. Looked up from germline, CDR1 is SGHTA and CDR2 is FQGNSA. V was pared by 1 base and J by 6 bases, with 12 bases of the junction left unmatched.

The chain carries TRBV27 and TRBJ2-7; 10 bases are a match to TRBD2. The CDR3 runs to 15 residues. Germline V CDR1 and CDR2: MNHEY, SMNVEV (reference sequence). Trimming took 4 bases from V and 4 from J; bases not matched to a gene: 7. CDR3 in amino acids: CASSYRTSGLYEQYF. DNA for the CDR3: TGTGCCAGCAGTTATAGGACTAGCGGTCTATACGAGCAGTACTTC.

This clone has a handful of counts. The chain is built from TRBV19 and TRBJ1-1, with 7 nucleotides matching TRBD1. V gave up 9 bases and J gave up 0 bases; unmatched junction bases: 4. The germline V gene encodes CDR1 LNHDA and CDR2 SQIVND (reference sequence). The CDR3 runs 13 residues. The DNA for the CDR3 is TGTGCCAGCAGAGACAGGGTGAACACTGAAGCTTTCTTT. This gives the protein CASRDRVNTEAFF.

V usage is TRBV6-1 and J usage is TRBJ2-1; 7 bases are shared with TRBD1. The CDR3 consists of 12 residues. With 7 bases clipped from V and 10 bases from J, the junction kept 7 bases outside the gene matches. CDR1 is MNHNS, CDR2 SASEGT, per germline. The CDR3 nucleotides are TGTGCCAGCAACCCGGACAGGACCGAGCAGTTCTTC. This translates into CASNPDRTEQFF.

The table lists this clone with a few counts. The chain joins TRBV19 to TRBJ2-5; D is possibly TRBD2 (5 bases). CDR3 length equals 14 residues. CDR1 LNHDA and CDR2 SQIVND come from the germline V gene (reference sequence). V was clipped by 4 bases and J by 5 bases, with 14 bases between them. The CDR3: CASSTEPRGETQYF. The CDR3, as DNA: TGTGCCAGTAGTACAGAGCCCCGAGGGGAGACCCAGTACTTC.

This chain joins TRBV7-2 and TRBJ2-7; 12 bases line up with TRBD2. With 1 base clipped from V and 6 bases from J, the junction kept 10 bases outside the gene matches. Germline CDR1 is SGHTA and CDR2 is FQGNSA. The CDR3 runs to 17 residues. Written as DNA, the CDR3 is TGTGCCAGCAGCTTAGGCCTAGCGGGAGGGCCCCGAAGCGAGCAGTACTTC. The encoded protein is CASSLGLAGGPRSEQYF.

The chain couples TRBV7-2 to TRBJ2-7; 9 bases match TRBD1. The CDR3 length is 14 residues. The germline CDR1 and CDR2 sequences are SGHTA and FQGNSA. V dropped 5 bases and J dropped 2; count of bases not matched to a gene: 4. CDR3 in amino acids: CASSVDRGTYEQYF. CDR3 sequence (DNA): TGTGCCAGCAGCGTGGACAGGGGAACCTACGAGCAGTACTTC.

In this sample, this clone turned up once. The chain links TRBV1 to TRBJ2-7; TRBD1, the D gene given by the table, was not confirmed from the DNA. TRBV1 is shown as a pseudogene. The CDR3 is 14 residues long. The CDR3, as DNA: TGCACCAGCAGCCAAAGGGGCTATGACTACGAGCAGTACTTC. Translating gives CTSSQRGYDYEQYF.

The chain couples TRBV2 to TRBJ2-5; D may be TRBD2 (6 bases). V was cut by 3 bases and J by 9 bases, with 14 bases left in between. The germline gives CDR1 SNHLY, CDR2 FYNNEI. The CDR3 loop spans 13 amino acids. For the CDR3, the DNA is TGTGCCAGCAGTGAGGTTGATCGGGAGTCCCAGTACTTC. It is translated as CASSEVDRESQYF.

The chain links TRBV11-3 to TRBJ2-1, with D tentatively TRBD1 (6 bases). The V gene's germline CDR1 is SGHNT and CDR2 YENEEA. The CDR3 sequence is 15 residues long. V was pared by 1 base and J by 4 bases, with 11 bases between. The CDR3 here is CASSLGTVIYNEQFF. CDR3 nucleotides: TGTGCCAGCAGCTTAGGGACAGTAATTTACAATGAGCAGTTCTTC.

The chain employs TRBV5-1 and TRBJ2-5, with 11 bases lining up with TRBD1. Germline trimming cut 3 bases from V and 5 bases from J; bases unmatched to any gene: 3. CDR3 length: 14 amino acids. Germline V lookup: CDR1 SGHRS, CDR2 YFSETQ. The CDR3, as DNA: TGCGCCAGCAGCTACCGGGACAGGGGGGAGACCCAGTACTTC. Protein sequence: CASSYRDRGETQYF.